This is a list of T cell receptor beta chains from one sample in a study of CD8+CD57+ T cells in acquired aplastic anemia. MiXCR, run by TCRdb on the reads, gives a single entry per CDR3 protein. The sample lists some 150,000 distinct CDR3 sequences; around 75% were seen once. The sample comprised sorted CD4+, CD8+, or CD8+CD57+ T cells (not recorded which) from PBMCs. The receptor source for this set is a human donor with aplastic anemia. Each CDR3 is given with its conserved first and last residue. A D gene is named only where the DNA matches it firmly. Clone size is given for some rows only: seen once, a few or many times, or a class if the clone is expanded.

D: TRBD1
V: TRBV2
J: TRBJ2-2
size: .
length: 16
CDR3: CASSEVTGGKTGELFF
DNA: TGTGCCAGCAGTGAAGTGACAGGGGGGAAAACCGGGGAGCTGTTTTTT

D: .
V: TRBV4-1
J: TRBJ2-7
size: .
length: 16
CDR3: CASSQESDFMHYEQYF
DNA: TGCGCCAGCAGCCAAGAGTCGGACTTCATGCACTACGAGCAGTACTTC

D: TRBD1
V: TRBV11-2
J: TRBJ2-2
size: .
length: 16
CDR3: CASSFPTGAFAGELFF
DNA: TGTGCCAGCAGCTTTCCAACAGGGGCATTCGCCGGGGAGCTGTTTTTT

D: TRBD2
V: TRBV7-2
J: TRBJ2-1
size: .
length: 14
CDR3: CASRRTSGVNEQFF
DNA: TGTGCCAGCAGGAGAACTAGCGGGGTCAATGAGCAGTTCTTC

D: .
V: TRBV19
J: TRBJ1-5
size: .
length: 13
CDR3: CATEAGGNQPQHF
DNA: TGTGCCACTGAGGCAGGAGGCAATCAGCCCCAGCATTTT

D: .
V: TRBV2
J: TRBJ2-7
size: few
length: 11
CDR3: CASSVQYEQYF
DNA: TGTGCCAGCAGTGTACAGTACGAGCAGTACTTC

D: .
V: TRBV7-9
J: TRBJ1-1
size: .
length: 15
CDR3: CASSPRTGLGTEAFF
DNA: TGTGCCAGCAGCCCCCGAACGGGGTTGGGCACTGAAGCTTTCTTT

D: TRBD1
V: TRBV19
J: TRBJ1-4
size: .
length: 15
CDR3: CASSQGTGLNEKLFF
DNA: TGTGCCAGTAGTCAGGGGACAGGGCTCAATGAAAAACTGTTTTTT

D: .
V: TRBV7-8
J: TRBJ2-5
size: many
length: 16
CDR3: CASSLAWLPSRETQYF
DNA: TGTGCCAGCAGCTTAGCCTGGCTCCCGTCACGAGAGACCCAGTACTTC

D: TRBD1
V: TRBV7-9
J: TRBJ2-2
size: once
length: 16
CDR3: CASSRLGTGNTGELFF
DNA: TGTGCCAGCAGCCGCCTCGGGACAGGCAACACCGGGGAGCTGTTTTTT

D: TRBD1
V: TRBV7-3
J: TRBJ2-7
size: .
length: 14
CDR3: CASKRTGFPYEQYF
DNA: TGTGCCAGCAAACGGACAGGGTTTCCCTACGAGCAGTACTTC

D: .
V: TRBV24-1
J: TRBJ2-3
size: few
length: 12
CDR3: CATSAITDTQYF
DNA: TGTGCCACCAGTGCCATTACAGATACGCAGTATTTT

D: TRBD1
V: TRBV7-9
J: TRBJ1-6
size: many
length: 16
CDR3: CASREGTGTYNSPLHF
DNA: TGTGCCAGCAGGGAAGGGACAGGGACCTATAATTCACCCCTCCACTTT

D: .
V: TRBV20-1
J: TRBJ2-4
size: .
length: 15
CDR3: CSARDLLDRSNIQYF
DNA: TGCAGTGCTAGAGACCTCTTGGACCGGTCGAACATTCAGTACTTC

D: TRBD1
V: TRBV25-1
J: TRBJ1-3
size: .
length: 14
CDR3: CAKGQGSSGNTIYF
DNA: TGTGCCAAAGGACAGGGGAGCTCTGGAAACACCATATATTTT

D: .
V: TRBV19
J: TRBJ2-1
size: .
length: 15
CDR3: CASSPDRSSYNEQFF
DNA: TGTGCCAGTAGTCCGGACAGAAGCTCCTACAATGAGCAGTTCTTC

D: TRBD1
V: TRBV10-3
J: TRBJ1-5
size: .
length: 14
CDR3: CATKTGVGNQPQHF
DNA: TGTGCCACCAAGACAGGGGTTGGCAATCAGCCCCAGCATTTT

D: TRBD1
V: TRBV7-2
J: TRBJ1-1
size: .
length: 14
CDR3: CASSRNRGLTEAFF
DNA: TGTGCCAGCAGCCGGAATAGGGGGCTTACTGAAGCTTTCTTT

D: TRBD2
V: TRBV7-9
J: TRBJ2-7
size: .
length: 15
CDR3: CASSPPGGDLYEQYF
DNA: TGTGCCAGCAGCCCGCCGGGGGGGGACCTCTACGAGCAGTACTTC

D: .
V: TRBV7-9
J: TRBJ1-6
size: .
length: 14
CDR3: CASSSDSPNSPLHF
DNA: TGTGCCAGCAGCTCGGACAGCCCCAATTCACCCCTCCACTTT

D: .
V: TRBV25-1
J: TRBJ1-2
size: once
length: 15
CDR3: CASSEYGRANYGYTF
DNA: TGTGCCAGCAGTGAATATGGCAGGGCCAACTATGGCTACACCTTC

D: .
V: TRBV9
J: TRBJ1-3
size: few
length: 14
CDR3: CASSASGSGNTIYF
DNA: TGTGCCAGCAGCGCCTCGGGGTCCGGAAACACCATATATTTT

D: .
V: TRBV3-1
J: TRBJ2-3
size: .
length: 16
CDR3: CASRRPRTASTDTQYF
DNA: TGTGCCAGCAGGCGACCGAGGACAGCTAGCACAGATACGCAGTATTTT

D: TRBD1
V: TRBV5-1
J: TRBJ2-3
size: .
length: 16
CDR3: CASSSDRGLSTDTQYF
DNA: TGCGCCAGCAGCTCGGACAGGGGCCTATCCACAGATACGCAGTATTTT

D: TRBD1
V: TRBV9
J: TRBJ2-7
size: .
length: 14
CDR3: CASSAGQGRDEQYF
DNA: TGTGCCAGCAGCGCGGGACAGGGTAGGGACGAGCAGTACTTC

D: TRBD1
V: TRBV10-3
J: TRBJ2-7
size: .
length: 14
CDR3: CAISVGTGGNEQYF
DNA: TGTGCCATCAGTGTGGGGACAGGGGGCAACGAGCAGTACTTC

D: .
V: TRBV7-2
J: TRBJ2-3
size: .
length: 17
CDR3: CASSLAVLAKVGPTQYF
DNA: TGTGCCAGCAGCTTAGCGGTTCTGGCGAAGGTAGGGCCTACGCAGTATTTT

D: .
V: TRBV19
J: TRBJ2-6
size: .
length: 10
CDR3: CASGANVLTF
DNA: TGTGCCTCTGGGGCCAACGTCCTGACTTTC

D: .
V: TRBV5-6
J: TRBJ2-7
size: .
length: 13
CDR3: CASSGAGGAEQYF
DNA: TGTGCCAGCAGCGGGGCCGGTGGAGCCGAGCAGTACTTC

D: .
V: TRBV9
J: TRBJ1-6
size: .
length: 13
CDR3: CASSPYGDSPLHF
DNA: TGTGCCAGCAGCCCATATGGTGATTCACCCCTCCACTTT

D: .
V: TRBV4-3
J: TRBJ2-5
size: many
length: 15
CDR3: CASSPRDGGPETQYF
DNA: TGCGCCAGCAGCCCGCGGGACGGGGGTCCAGAGACCCAGTACTTC

D: TRBD1
V: TRBV25-1
J: TRBJ2-7
size: few
length: 13
CDR3: CASSETGVYEQYF
DNA: TGTGCCAGCAGTGAAACAGGGGTCTACGAGCAGTACTTC

D: .
V: TRBV6-5
J: TRBJ2-7
size: few
length: 13
CDR3: CASSYGSTYEQYF
DNA: TGTGCCAGCAGTTACGGCTCGACCTACGAGCAGTACTTC

D: TRBD1
V: TRBV7-9
J: TRBJ1-5
size: .
length: 15
CDR3: CASRGTGLGNQPQHF
DNA: TGTGCCAGCAGAGGGACAGGGCTCGGCAATCAGCCCCAGCATTTT

D: .
V: TRBV7-2
J: TRBJ2-3
size: few
length: 13
CDR3: CASSFAGADTQYF
DNA: TGTGCCAGCAGCTTCGCCGGTGCAGATACGCAGTATTTT

D: TRBD2
V: TRBV2
J: TRBJ2-1
size: .
length: 12
CDR3: CASLAGGYEQFF
DNA: TGTGCCAGCTTAGCGGGAGGTTATGAGCAGTTCTTC

D: .
V: TRBV12-3/TRBV12-4
J: TRBJ2-7
size: .
length: 13
CDR3: CASTRTHTGEQYF
DNA: TGTGCCAGCACCCGGACCCATACGGGAGAGCAGTACTTC

D: .
V: TRBV10-3
J: TRBJ1-6
size: few
length: 13
CDR3: CAISRDGYSPLHF
DNA: TGTGCCATCAGTAGGGACGGTTATTCACCCCTCCACTTT

D: .
V: TRBV5-1
J: TRBJ2-3
size: once
length: 12
CDR3: CASSLEEDTQYF
DNA: TGCGCCAGCAGCTTGGAAGAGGATACGCAGTATTTT

D: .
V: TRBV7-6
J: TRBJ1-2
size: .
length: 14
CDR3: CASSLTGQGLGYTF
DNA: TGTGCCAGCAGCTTAACGGGACAAGGTTTGGGCTACACCTTC

D: TRBD2
V: TRBV25-1
J: TRBJ2-7
size: .
length: 14
CDR3: CASSGAGGVYEQYF
DNA: TGTGCCAGCAGTGGCGCCGGGGGGGTTTACGAGCAGTACTTC

D: .
V: TRBV15
J: TRBJ2-7
size: .
length: 14
CDR3: CATSSDRTSYEQYF
DNA: TGTGCCACCAGCAGTGACCGGACCTCCTACGAGCAGTACTTC

D: TRBD1
V: TRBV6-4
J: TRBJ2-1
size: many
length: 13
CDR3: CASSDSDRDEQFF
DNA: TGTGCCAGCAGTGACTCGGACAGGGATGAGCAGTTCTTC

D: .
V: TRBV15
J: TRBJ1-5
size: .
length: 15
CDR3: CATSRKPGWDQPQHF
DNA: TGTGCCACCAGCAGAAAACCAGGGTGGGATCAGCCCCAGCATTTT

D: .
V: TRBV19
J: TRBJ1-5
size: .
length: 15
CDR3: CASSIVPYSNQPQHF
DNA: TGTGCCAGTAGTATAGTACCCTATAGCAATCAGCCCCAGCATTTT

D: .
V: TRBV7-8
J: TRBJ1-1
size: .
length: 14
CDR3: CASSLNAWNTEAFF
DNA: TGTGCCAGCAGCTTAAACGCTTGGAACACTGAAGCTTTCTTT

D: .
V: TRBV19
J: TRBJ2-7
size: once
length: 15
CDR3: CASSTTSFSSYEQYF
DNA: TGTGCCAGTAGTACAACTAGCTTCTCAAGCTACGAGCAGTACTTC

D: .
V: TRBV19
J: TRBJ2-6
size: .
length: 15
CDR3: CASSKDISGANVLTF
DNA: TGTGCCAGTAGTAAGGACATCTCCGGGGCCAACGTCCTGACTTTC

D: TRBD1
V: TRBV24-1
J: TRBJ1-2
size: .
length: 14
CDR3: CATSDPDRDYGYTF
DNA: TGTGCCACCAGTGACCCGGACAGGGACTATGGCTACACCTTC

D: .
V: TRBV10-3
J: TRBJ1-1
size: .
length: 14
CDR3: CAINRDKMNTEAFF
DNA: TGTGCCATCAACCGGGACAAAATGAACACTGAAGCTTTCTTT

D: .
V: TRBV20-1
J: TRBJ1-3
size: many
length: 15
CDR3: CSARITGTGGNTIYF
DNA: TGCAGTGCTAGAATCACAGGGACCGGTGGAAACACCATATATTTT

D: .
V: TRBV19
J: TRBJ1-1
size: .
length: 12
CDR3: CASSGDINEAFF
DNA: TGTGCCAGTAGTGGGGACATAAATGAAGCTTTCTTT

D: TRBD1
V: TRBV19
J: TRBJ1-1
size: .
length: 16
CDR3: CASSIRDSNIGAEAFF
DNA: TGTGCCAGTAGTATCCGGGACAGCAATATCGGGGCTGAAGCTTTCTTT

D: .
V: TRBV3-1
J: TRBJ2-2
size: few
length: 15
CDR3: CASSQGVWGSGELFF
DNA: TGTGCCAGCAGCCAGGGAGTATGGGGATCCGGGGAGCTGTTTTTT

D: .
V: TRBV19
J: TRBJ2-7
size: .
length: 19
CDR3: CASSIALPSASAYSYEQYF
DNA: TGTGCCAGTAGTATAGCCCTCCCCTCAGCAAGTGCTTATTCCTACGAGCAGTACTTC

D: .
V: TRBV15
J: TRBJ1-1
size: .
length: 16
CDR3: CATSRDLQGGLTEAFF
DNA: TGTGCCACCAGCAGAGACTTACAGGGTGGGTTGACTGAAGCTTTCTTT

D: TRBD2
V: TRBV5-1
J: TRBJ2-7
size: .
length: 17
CDR3: CASSSGLAGGGTYGQYF
DNA: TGCGCCAGCAGCTCCGGACTAGCGGGAGGGGGGACCTACGGGCAGTACTTC

D: .
V: TRBV29-1
J: TRBJ1-2
size: .
length: 12
CDR3: CSVEIFNYGYTF
DNA: TGCAGCGTTGAGATATTTAACTATGGCTACACCTTC

D: .
V: TRBV10-3
J: TRBJ2-1
size: .
length: 13
CDR3: CAISESKAVEQFF
DNA: TGTGCCATCAGTGAGTCGAAAGCGGTTGAGCAGTTCTTC

D: TRBD1
V: TRBV19
J: TRBJ1-1
size: .
length: 14
CDR3: CASTWGQGNTEAFF
DNA: TGTGCCAGTACATGGGGACAGGGGAACACTGAAGCTTTCTTT